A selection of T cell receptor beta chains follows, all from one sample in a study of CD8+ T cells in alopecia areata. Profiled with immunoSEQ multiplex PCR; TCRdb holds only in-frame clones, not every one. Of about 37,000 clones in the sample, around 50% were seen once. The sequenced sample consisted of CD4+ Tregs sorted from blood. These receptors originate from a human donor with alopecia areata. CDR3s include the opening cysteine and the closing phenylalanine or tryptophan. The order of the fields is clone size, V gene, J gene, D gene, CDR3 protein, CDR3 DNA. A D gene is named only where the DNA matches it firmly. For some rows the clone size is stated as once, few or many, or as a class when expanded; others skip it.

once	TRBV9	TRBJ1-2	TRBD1	CASSVGVGTGGGYTF	TGTGCCAGCAGCGTAGGAGTTGGGACAGGTGGAGGCTACACCTTC
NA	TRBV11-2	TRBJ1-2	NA	CASSSWDTYGYTF	TGTGCCAGCAGCTCCTGGGACACCTATGGCTACACCTTC
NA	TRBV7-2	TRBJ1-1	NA	CASSLGGALNTEAFF	TGTGCCAGCAGCCTAGGGGGGGCTTTGAACACTGAAGCTTTCTTT
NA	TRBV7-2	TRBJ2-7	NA	CASSLRDVQGKYF	TGTGCCAGCAGCTTAAGGGATGTGCAGGGGAAGTACTTC
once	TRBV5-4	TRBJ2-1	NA	CASSFRAGAPYNEQFF	TGTGCCAGCAGCTTCCGGGCGGGGGCCCCTTACAATGAGCAGTTCTTC
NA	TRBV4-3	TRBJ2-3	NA	CASSPLGQGEADTQYF	TGCGCCAGCAGCCCGCTGGGACAAGGGGAGGCAGATACGCAGTATTTT
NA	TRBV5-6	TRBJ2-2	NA	CASTYTGELFF	TGTGCCAGCACCTACACCGGGGAGCTGTTTTTT
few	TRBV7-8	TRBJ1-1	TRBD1	CASSSQGGRVNTEAFF	TGTGCCAGCAGCTCACAGGGGGGAAGGGTGAACACTGAAGCTTTCTTT
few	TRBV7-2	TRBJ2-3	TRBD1	CASSSRDREANTQYF	TGTGCCAGCAGCTCAAGGGACAGGGAGGCAAATACGCAGTATTTT
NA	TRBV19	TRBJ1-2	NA	CASSPRTVGYTF	TGTGCCAGTAGTCCACGTACTGTTGGCTACACCTTC
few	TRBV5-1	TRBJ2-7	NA	CASSLVRDRNEQYF	TGCGCCAGCAGCTTGGTCAGGGACCGAAACGAGCAGTACTTC
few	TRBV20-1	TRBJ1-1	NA	CSAQIPEAFF	TGCAGTGCTCAGATCCCTGAAGCTTTCTTT
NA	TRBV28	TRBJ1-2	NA	CASDRGGFNYGYTF	TGTGCCAGTGACCGGGGAGGCTTTAACTATGGCTACACCTTC
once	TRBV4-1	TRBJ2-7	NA	CASSPSLRGGIGDEQYF	TGCGCCAGCAGCCCTTCCCTCAGGGGCGGTATCGGGGACGAGCAGTACTTC
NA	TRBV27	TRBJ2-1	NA	CASSLRLADKLSYNEQFF	TGTGCCAGCAGTTTACGACTCGCGGATAAGCTCTCCTACAATGAGCAGTTCTTC
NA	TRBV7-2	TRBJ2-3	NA	CASSPIPGGATQYF	TGTGCCAGCAGCCCGATTCCTGGGGGGGCAACGCAGTATTTT
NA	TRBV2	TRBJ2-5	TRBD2	CASSRTSRTVYF	TGTGCCAGCAGTCGGACTAGCAGGACAGTGTACTTC
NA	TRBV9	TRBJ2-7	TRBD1	CASSPRQGRTYEQYF	TGTGCCAGCAGCCCACGACAGGGTCGAACCTACGAGCAGTACTTC
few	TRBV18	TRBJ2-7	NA	CASSPTTYEQYF	TGTGCCAGCTCACCGACGACCTACGAGCAGTACTTC
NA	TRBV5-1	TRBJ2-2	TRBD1	CASELAGQGVNTGELFF	TGCGCCAGCGAGCTCGCGGGACAGGGGGTAAACACCGGGGAGCTGTTTTTT
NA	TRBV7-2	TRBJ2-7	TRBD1	CASSLIPGQGAREQYF	TGTGCCAGCAGCCTTATTCCGGGACAGGGGGCGCGGGAGCAGTACTTC
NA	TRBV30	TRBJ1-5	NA	CAFDRGGAQHF	TGTGCCTTCGACCGAGGTGGTGCCCAGCATTTT
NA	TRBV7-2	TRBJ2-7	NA	CASSLWGDGSPYEQYF	TGTGCCAGCAGCTTATGGGGGGACGGATCGCCCTACGAGCAGTACTTC
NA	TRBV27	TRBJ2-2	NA	CASSLARRIARNTGELFF	TGTGCCAGCAGTTTAGCCCGCCGCATAGCGAGAAACACCGGGGAGCTGTTTTTT
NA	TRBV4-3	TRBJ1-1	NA	CASSHHLGPEAFF	TGCGCCAGCAGCCACCACCTCGGACCTGAGGCTTTCTTT
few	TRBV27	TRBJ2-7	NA	CASSLVEAGSYEQYF	TGTGCCAGCAGTTTAGTTGAGGCGGGTTCCTACGAGCAGTACTTC
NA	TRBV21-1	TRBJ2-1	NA	CASSKASSRSYNEQFF	TGTGCCAGCAGCAAAGCTTCTTCCCGCTCCTACAATGAGCAGTTCTTC
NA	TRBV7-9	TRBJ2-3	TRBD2	CASSPQMTGGPDTQYF	TGTGCCAGCAGCCCCCAAATGACGGGAGGGCCAGATACGCAGTATTTT
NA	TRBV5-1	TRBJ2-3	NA	CASSWGTSTDTQYF	TGCGCCAGCAGCTGGGGGACTAGCACAGATACGCAGTATTTT
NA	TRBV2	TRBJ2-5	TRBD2	CASSSGGMYQETQYF	TGTGCCAGCAGTTCGGGGGGGATGTACCAAGAGACCCAGTACTTC
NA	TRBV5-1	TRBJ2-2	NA	CASSIGDTGELFF	TGCGCCAGCAGCATAGGGGACACCGGGGAGCTGTTTTTT
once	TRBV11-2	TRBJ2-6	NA	CASTLLLLSGANVLTF	TGTGCCAGCACTCTACTTCTCCTCTCTGGGGCCAACGTCCTGACTTTC
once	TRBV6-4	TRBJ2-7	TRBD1	CASSRYHRGSSYEQYF	TGTGCCAGCAGTCGATACCACAGGGGGAGCTCCTACGAGCAGTACTTC
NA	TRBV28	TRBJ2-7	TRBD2	CASSTPGGGNYEQYF	TGTGCCAGCAGTACCCCGGGGGGGGGAAACTACGAGCAGTACTTC
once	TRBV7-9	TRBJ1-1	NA	CASSLAPVNTEAFF	TGTGCCAGCAGCTTAGCACCCGTGAACACTGAAGCTTTCTTT
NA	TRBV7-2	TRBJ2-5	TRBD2	CASSLDVAGGKETQYF	TGTGCCAGCAGCTTAGACGTAGCGGGGGGGAAAGAGACCCAGTACTTC
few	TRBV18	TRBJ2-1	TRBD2	CASSLGGSSYNEQFF	TGTGCCAGCTCACTCGGCGGGAGCTCCTACAATGAGCAGTTCTTC
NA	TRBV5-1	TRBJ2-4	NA	CASARRSALAKNIQYF	TGCGCCAGCGCCCGTAGATCGGCGCTAGCCAAAAACATTCAGTACTTC
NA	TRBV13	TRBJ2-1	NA	CASSLVSGGSYNEQFF	TGTGCCAGCAGCTTAGTTAGCGGTGGTTCCTACAATGAGCAGTTCTTC
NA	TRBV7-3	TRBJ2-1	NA	CASSLRPGTYNEQFF	TGTGCCAGCAGCTTACGACCTGGAACCTACAATGAGCAGTTCTTC
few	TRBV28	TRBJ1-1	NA	CASRPGHLTEAFF	TGTGCCAGCAGACCCGGACACCTCACTGAAGCTTTCTTT
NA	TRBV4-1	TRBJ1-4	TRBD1	CASSQRTGAISEKLFF	TGCGCCAGCAGCCAACGGACAGGAGCTATCAGCGAAAAACTGTTTTTT
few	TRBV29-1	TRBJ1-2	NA	CSVGQTRGYTF	TGCAGCGTTGGGCAGACGCGTGGCTACACCTTC
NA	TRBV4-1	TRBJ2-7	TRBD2	CASSQEGGPSYEQYF	TGCGCCAGCAGCCAAGAGGGAGGGCCCTCCTACGAGCAGTACTTC
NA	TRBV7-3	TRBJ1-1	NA	CASSRFTGTEAFF	TGTGCCAGCAGCCGATTTACCGGGACTGAAGCTTTCTTT
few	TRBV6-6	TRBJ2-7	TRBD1	CASSSARTGKYEQYF	TGTGCCAGCAGTTCCGCCCGGACAGGGAAGTACGAGCAGTACTTC
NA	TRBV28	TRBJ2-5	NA	CASTMTGTQETQYF	TGTGCCAGCACCATGACAGGCACCCAAGAGACCCAGTACTTC
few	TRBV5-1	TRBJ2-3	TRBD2	CASSRPGLAGLAVTDTQYF	TGCGCCAGCAGCCGTCCGGGACTAGCGGGCTTGGCGGTCACAGATACGCAGTATTTT
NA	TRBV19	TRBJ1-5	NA	CASSLTWDQPQHF	TGTGCCAGTAGTTTGACCTGGGATCAGCCCCAGCATTTT
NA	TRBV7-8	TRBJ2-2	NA	CASSLAPLAANTGELFF	TGTGCCAGCAGCTTAGCGCCACTAGCCGCGAACACCGGGGAGCTGTTTTTT
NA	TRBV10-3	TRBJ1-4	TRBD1	CAIGTGVDNEKLFF	TGTGCCATCGGGACAGGGGTTGATAATGAAAAACTGTTTTTT